These 30 T cell receptor beta chains originate from one sample sequenced in a study of resident and recirculating memory T cells in vitiligo. The data were produced by immunoSEQ multiplex PCR, yet TCRdb's version contains in-frame clones alone and is incomplete. The data hold 40,000 to 50,000 clones, with 80% to 95% observed a single time. Sequencing input: blood. These receptors were collected from a male donor with vitiligo.

The chain couples TRBV30 to TRBJ2-1; 13 positions agree with TRBD2. From germline, CDR1 is GTSNPN and CDR2 SVGIG (reference sequence). Unmatched junction bases numbered 9, after V lost 7 bases and J lost 3 bases. CDR3 length: 16 residues. This CDR3 reads CASTSGGARFYNEQFF. The CDR3 DNA follows: TGTGCCTCCACTAGCGGGGGGGCGAGGTTCTACAATGAGCAGTTCTTC.

Comment on this clone: An end of the junction differs from the germline gene, which may be a read error. CDR3 bases: TGCGCCAGCAGCCCTACTAGCGGGGGGACCACAGATACGCAGTATTTT. It is translated as CASSPTSGGTTDTQYF. The V gene is TRBV5-4, the J gene TRBJ2-3; 12 nucleotides agree with TRBD2. The CDR3 loop spans 16 amino acids. The germline gives CDR1 SGHNT, CDR2 YYREEE (reference sequence).

V gene TRBV9 combines with J gene TRBJ2-2, with D perhaps TRBD1 (6 bases). The CDR3 contains 16 residues. Germline assignment: CDR1 SGDLS and CDR2 YYNGEE. V was shortened by 4 bases and J by 1 base, with 14 bases between the two germline ends. CDR3 sequence (DNA): TGTGCCAGCAGCCACCACTGGGGGCAGAACACCGGGGAGCTGTTTTTT. This translates into CASSHHWGQNTGELFF.

This clone was recorded once. The gene calls are TRBV4-2 and TRBJ1-1; 11 bases align to TRBD1. V gave up 10 bases and J gave up 6 bases; unmatched junction bases: 4. The CDR3 has 12 residues. In germline, CDR1 is LGHNA, CDR2 YNFKEQ. The CDR3 DNA sequence: TGTGCCACACCGGGACAGGGGGCTGAAGCTTTCTTT. Its protein is CATPGQGAEAFF.

The chain combines TRBV5-1 with TRBJ2-5; TRBD2 agrees at 11 bases. The V segment lost 4 bases and the J segment 5 bases; nucleotides outside the gene matches: 13. The V gene's germline CDR1 is SGHRS and CDR2 YFSETQ. The CDR3 has 17 residues. DNA of the CDR3: TGCGCCAGCAGCCCTGGTGGTAGCGGGGGGGCAGGTGAGACCCAGTACTTC. Protein sequence: CASSPGGSGGAGETQYF.

The chain has TRBV19 and TRBJ2-7; the D gene is possibly TRBD1 (5 bases). Trimming shortened V by 5 bases and J by 5 bases, and 7 bases separated the two germline ends. The CDR3 has 11 amino acids. Germline V lookup: CDR1 LNHDA, CDR2 SQIVND (reference sequence). CDR3 sequence reads: CASSQGDEQYF. The CDR3 region has the DNA TGTGCCAGTAGTCAAGGGGACGAGCAGTACTTC. The variable domain in full, with the rest retrieved from reference TRBV19 and TRBJ2-7, is DGGITQSPKYLFRKEGQNVTLSCEQNLNHDAMYWYRQDPGQGLRLIYYSQIVNDFQKGDIAEGYSVSREKKESFPLTVTSAQKNPTAFYLCASSQGDEQYFGPGTRLTVT.

Only one count was recorded for this clone. The gene calls are TRBV7-3 and TRBJ2-7, with D hard to call. V was clipped by 4 bases and J by 4 bases, with 14 bases between them. In germline, CDR1 is SGHTA, CDR2 FQGTGA. The length of the CDR3 is 14 residues. The CDR3 loop is CASSSKSGPYEQYF. The CDR3 DNA reads as TGTGCCAGCAGCTCGAAATCGGGTCCATACGAGCAGTACTTC.

This clone occurred once. As DNA, the CDR3 is TGTGCCAGCAGGAAGGGTCCACAGGGGGAGCAGTATTTT. Its translation: CASRKGPQGEQYF. The rearrangement links TRBV6-1 to TRBJ2-3; 8 nucleotides match TRBD1. Trimming took 6 bases from V and 11 from J; bases not matched to a gene: 10. Germline V gene lookup returns CDR1 MNHNS and CDR2 SASEGT. This CDR3 spans 13 amino acids.

The genes are TRBV29-1 and TRBJ2-2; D uncertain. Looked up from germline, CDR1 is SQVTM and CDR2 is ANQGSEA. The ends were cut back, 6 bases at V and 4 bases at J, with 12 bases in the middle. The CDR3 length is 13 residues. The CDR3: CSVGSYFTGELFF. Here the CDR3 DNA reads TGCAGCGTGGGCAGTTATTTCACCGGGGAGCTGTTTTTT.

The DNA of the CDR3 is TGTGCCAGCAGCCAAATCCTAGCGGGGGTTCGACCCTACAATGAGCAGTTCTTC. Translated, it gives CASSQILAGVRPYNEQFF. The gene calls are TRBV14 and TRBJ2-1, with 10 bases lining up with TRBD2. V shed 2 bases and J 2 bases; nucleotides not matched to a gene: 9. The CDR3 covers 18 residues. CDR1 and CDR2 (germline): SGHDN, FVKESK.

This chain links TRBV2 with TRBJ2-7, with TRBD1 as a possible D gene (6 bases). Looked up from germline, CDR1 is SNHLY and CDR2 is FYNNEI. CDR3 size: 11 residues. V gave up 10 bases and J gave up 3 bases, with 10 bases separating them. The CDR3 nucleotides are TGTGCCACGATGGACAGCTACGAGCAGTACTTC. It specifies CATMDSYEQYF.

This sequence joins TRBV11-2 and TRBJ2-5; maybe TRBD2 (6 bases). The CDR3 consists of 15 residues. V lost 4 bases and J lost 4, with 16 bases in between. Germline CDR1 SGHAT, CDR2 FQNNGV. CDR3 sequence reads: CASSSPLGGAETQYF. As DNA, the CDR3 is TGTGCCAGCAGCTCCCCCCTCGGAGGGGCAGAGACCCAGTACTTC.

The chain uses TRBV30 and TRBJ1-1; D is possibly TRBD1 (6 bases). Germline V gene lookup returns CDR1 GTSNPN and CDR2 SVGIG (reference sequence). This CDR3 spans 15 amino acids. V lost 7 bases and J 4 bases, leaving 22 bases between the germline ends. Here the CDR3 reads CAFSIWGGESTEAFF. CDR3 DNA sequence: TGTGCCTTCTCTATTTGGGGGGGCGAGAGCACTGAAGCTTTCTTT.

This rearrangement joins TRBV7-9 to TRBJ2-5; 12 nucleotides agree with TRBD2. Trimming at V came to 3 bases and at J to 2 bases, leaving 4 bases not matched to a gene. Germline CDR1 is SEHNR and CDR2 is FQNEAQ (reference sequence). The CDR3 totals 16 residues. CDR3 loop: CASSFGLAGIQETQYF. In DNA, the CDR3 is TGTGCCAGCAGCTTCGGACTAGCGGGGATTCAAGAGACCCAGTACTTC.

The chain couples TRBV27 to TRBJ1-2, with 10 bases aligning to TRBD1. The junction had 15 bases not matched to a gene; V was cut back by 3 bases and J by 5 bases. In germline, CDR1 is MNHEY, CDR2 SMNVEV (reference sequence). The CDR3 loop spans 18 amino acids. The CDR3 bases are TGTGCCAGCAGTTTTTGGCCGGGGACAGGGGAACCGCTATATGGCTACACCTTC. Amino acids: CASSFWPGTGEPLYGYTF.

This chain's CDR3 is CASSLVVGGGFTDTQYF. CDR3 bases: TGTGCCAGCAGCTTAGTCGTCGGGGGGGGGTTCACAGATACGCAGTATTTT. The chain has TRBV7-6 and TRBJ2-3, with 8 positions matching TRBD2. Germline assignment: CDR1 SGHVS and CDR2 FNYEAQ. The CDR3 has 17 residues. The J segment lost 2 bases and the V segment lost 1 base, leaving 8 bases of the junction unmatched.

The rearrangement joins TRBV27 to TRBJ2-1, with 7 positions matching TRBD2. Germline loops: CDR1 MNHEY, CDR2 SMNVEV (reference sequence). CDR3 length equals 14 residues. The J segment lost 6 bases and the V segment lost 3 bases, leaving 5 bases of the junction unmatched. The CDR3 loop reads CASSFRGVVNEQFF. The DNA for the CDR3 is TGTGCCAGCAGTTTCCGGGGGGTAGTCAATGAGCAGTTCTTC.

This clone was detected once. V and J are TRBV10-3 and TRBJ1-3; TRBD1 agrees at 9 bases. This CDR3 region has 17 residues. V shed 2 bases and J 0 bases; nucleotides not matched to a gene: 5. The germline CDR1 and CDR2 sequences are ENHRY and SYGVKD. In DNA form, the CDR3 reads TGTGCCATCAGTGAGCGCGGGACAGGGAACTCTGGAAACACCATATATTTT. This translates into CAISERGTGNSGNTIYF.

The chain couples TRBV5-4 to TRBJ1-2; 7 bases are shared with TRBD1. This CDR3 region has 14 residues. V was pared by 0 bases and J by 7 bases, with 6 bases of the junction left unmatched. Germline V CDR1 and CDR2: SGHNT, YYREEE (reference sequence). The DNA of the CDR3 is TGTGCCAGCAGCTTGGTCGCCCAGGGGGGTGGCTACACCTTC. This translates into CASSLVAQGGGYTF.

The chain has TRBV4-2 and TRBJ2-7, with D unclear. CDR1 and CDR2 from the germline V gene are LGHNA and YNFKEQ. The V end lost 4 bases, the J end lost 6 bases, and 13 bases lay between the germline ends. This CDR3 spans 13 amino acids. CDR3: CASSPNSISEQYF. CDR3 nucleotides: TGTGCCAGCAGCCCGAATAGCATCAGCGAGCAGTACTTC.

This chain connects TRBV15 to TRBJ1-4; D ambiguous. The CDR3 totals 16 residues. Germline assignment: CDR1 LNHNV and CDR2 YYDKDF (reference sequence). Trimming pared 0 bases from V and 2 bases from J, leaving 10 bases between. The CDR3 DNA follows: TGTGCCACCAGCAGAGATGCGGCAGCTACTAATGAAAAACTGTTTTTT. It yields the protein CATSRDAAATNEKLFF.

The DNA for the CDR3 is TGTGCCTGGAGTGTCCGAGACAAGATGAACACTGAAGCTTTCTTT. This codes for CAWSVRDKMNTEAFF. This chain joins TRBV30 and TRBJ1-1; D remains unclear. The ends were cut back, 0 bases at V and 0 bases at J, with 11 bases in the middle. CDR3 length: 15 residues. Germline V gene lookup returns CDR1 GTSNPN and CDR2 SVGIG (reference sequence). The full variable domain, its missing parts supplied by reference TRBV30 and TRBJ1-1, is SQTIHQWPATLVQPVGSPLSLECTVEGTSNPNLYWYRQAAGRGLQLLFYSVGIGQISSEVPQNLSASRPQDRQFILSSKKLLLSDSGFYLCAWSVRDKMNTEAFFGQGTRLTVV.

The rearrangement joins TRBV4-1 to TRBJ1-1; 8 bases are shared with TRBD1. CDR1 MGHRA and CDR2 YSYEKL come from the germline V gene. The trim removed 1 base at V and 0 bases at J, leaving 7 bases unmatched. CDR3 length: 17 amino acids. In DNA form, the CDR3 reads TGCGCCAGCAGCCAAGTGATGACAGGGGCGATGAACACTGAAGCTTTCTTT. Protein product: CASSQVMTGAMNTEAFF.

This chain connects TRBV5-1 to TRBJ2-1, with 9 bases fitting TRBD1. Per germline, CDR1 SGHRS and CDR2 YFSETQ. This CDR3 spans 14 amino acids. J was trimmed by 7 bases and V by 0 bases; bases with no gene match: 2. The CDR3 sequence is CASSLGTGENEQFF. CDR3 DNA: TGCGCCAGCAGCTTGGGGACAGGGGAGAATGAGCAGTTCTTC.

The V and J genes are TRBV30 and TRBJ1-1; D is uncertain. The CDR3 is 12 residues long. Per germline, CDR1 GTSNPN and CDR2 SVGIG (reference sequence). V was pared by 0 bases and J by 11 bases, with 13 bases between. The DNA for the CDR3 is TGTGCCTGGAGTGTACGGGAAGGGAGGGCTTTCTTT. This encodes CAWSVREGRAFF.

This clone came up once. This chain links TRBV10-3 with TRBJ1-6; D is possibly TRBD1 (5 bases). Germline values: CDR1 ENHRY, CDR2 SYGVKD. V was trimmed by 0 bases and J by 9 bases, leaving 12 bases between them. This CDR3 region has 15 residues. CDR3 DNA sequence: TGTGCCATCAGTGAGTCTCCCGGGGGTGGTTCACCCCTCCACTTT. Protein: CAISESPGGGSPLHF.

The chain employs TRBV27 and TRBJ1-4, with D possibly TRBD1 on 5 matching bases. Germline CDR1 MNHEY, CDR2 SMNVEV (reference sequence). V lost 8 bases, J lost 8 bases, and 21 bases lay in between. The CDR3 length is 15 residues. The CDR3 protein is CASRALKGLQEKLFF. CDR3 sequence (DNA): TGTGCCAGCCGGGCCCTCAAGGGGTTACAGGAAAAACTGTTTTTT.

The CDR3, as DNA: TGTGCCAGCAGTCAAGGACTAGAAATAAATGAGCAGTTCTTC. Translating gives CASSQGLEINEQFF. V gene TRBV6-4 combines with J gene TRBJ2-1, with 7 bases matching TRBD2. Losses at the gene ends were 5 bases for V and 7 bases for J; bases not matched to a gene: 8. Germline V gene lookup returns CDR1 MRHNA and CDR2 SNTAGT. The CDR3 has 14 amino acids.

This chain uses TRBV2 with TRBJ1-5, with D perhaps matching TRBD1 (5 bases). Trimming removed 4 bases from V and 6 bases from J, with 13 bases in between. In germline, CDR1 is SNHLY, CDR2 FYNNEI. The CDR3 runs to 14 residues. The CDR3 region is CASSGQGASQPQHF. Here the CDR3 DNA reads TGTGCCAGCAGTGGACAAGGGGCCAGTCAGCCCCAGCATTTT.

CDR3 sequence reads: CSVYLQGVPYEQYF. DNA of the CDR3: TGCAGCGTTTATTTACAGGGGGTTCCCTACGAGCAGTACTTC. V usage is TRBV29-1 and J usage is TRBJ2-7; 8 bases agree with TRBD1. The J segment lost 2 bases and the V segment lost 5 bases, leaving 8 bases of the junction unmatched. Germline lookup yields CDR1 SQVTM and CDR2 ANQGSEA. This CDR3 spans 14 amino acids.